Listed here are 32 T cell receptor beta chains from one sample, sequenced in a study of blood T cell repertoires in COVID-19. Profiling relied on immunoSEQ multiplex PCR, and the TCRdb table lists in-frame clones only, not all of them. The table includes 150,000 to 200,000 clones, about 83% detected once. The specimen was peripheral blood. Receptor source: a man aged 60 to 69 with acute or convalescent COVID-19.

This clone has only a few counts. The DNA of the CDR3 is TGTGCTAGTGGCCAGACAGGGAACGAGCAGTACTTC. Translated, it gives CASGQTGNEQYF. This sequence joins TRBV12-5 and TRBJ2-7, with 7 bases aligning to TRBD1. The CDR3 is 12 residues long. The junction had 4 bases not matched to a gene; V was cut back by 6 bases and J by 5 bases. The germline gives CDR1 LGHNT, CDR2 FRNRAP.

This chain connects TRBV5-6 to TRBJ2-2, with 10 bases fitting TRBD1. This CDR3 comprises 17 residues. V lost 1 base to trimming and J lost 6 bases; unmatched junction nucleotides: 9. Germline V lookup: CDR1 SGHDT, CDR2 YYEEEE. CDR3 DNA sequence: TGTGCCAGCAGCTTGCCTCCGGGACAGGGGAGGTCCGGGGAGCTGTTTTTT. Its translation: CASSLPPGQGRSGELFF.

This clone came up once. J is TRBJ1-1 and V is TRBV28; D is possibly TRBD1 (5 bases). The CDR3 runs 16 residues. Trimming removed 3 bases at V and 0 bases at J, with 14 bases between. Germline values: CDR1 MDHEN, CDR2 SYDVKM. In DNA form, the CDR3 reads TGTGCCAGCAGTTTTGGTTTCGGGGGATTGAACACTGAAGCTTTCTTT. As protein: CASSFGFGGLNTEAFF.

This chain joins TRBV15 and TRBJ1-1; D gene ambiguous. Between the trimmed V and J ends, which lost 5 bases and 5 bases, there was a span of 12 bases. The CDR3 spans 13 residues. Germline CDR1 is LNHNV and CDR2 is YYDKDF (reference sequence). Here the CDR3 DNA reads TGTGCCACCAGCTTGGGCCCCGGTACTGAAGCTTTCTTT. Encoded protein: CATSLGPGTEAFF.

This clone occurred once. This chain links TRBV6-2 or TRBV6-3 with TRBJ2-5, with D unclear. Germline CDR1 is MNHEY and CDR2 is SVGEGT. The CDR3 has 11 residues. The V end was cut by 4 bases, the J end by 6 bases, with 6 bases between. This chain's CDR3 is CASSSVKTQYF. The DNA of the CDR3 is TGTGCCAGCAGTTCGGTAAAGACCCAGTACTTC.

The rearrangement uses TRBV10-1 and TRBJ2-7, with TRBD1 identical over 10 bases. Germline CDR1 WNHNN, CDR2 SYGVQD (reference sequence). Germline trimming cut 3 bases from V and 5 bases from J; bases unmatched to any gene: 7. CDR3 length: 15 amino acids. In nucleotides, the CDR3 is TGCGCCAGCAGTGATCCGGGACAGGGGTGGAACGAGCAGTACTTC. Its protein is CASSDPGQGWNEQYF.

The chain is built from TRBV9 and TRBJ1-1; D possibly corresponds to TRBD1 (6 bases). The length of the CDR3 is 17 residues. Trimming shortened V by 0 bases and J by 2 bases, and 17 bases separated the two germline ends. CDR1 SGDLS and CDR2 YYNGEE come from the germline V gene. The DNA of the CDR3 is TGTGCCAGCAGCGTAGGGGGCTGGGGACACTTTAACACTGAAGCTTTCTTT. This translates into CASSVGGWGHFNTEAFF. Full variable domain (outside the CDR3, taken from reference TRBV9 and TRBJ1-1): DSGVTQTPKHLITATGQRVTLRCSPRSGDLSVYWYQQSLDQGLQFLIQYYNGEERAKGNILERFSAQQFPDLHSELNLSSLELGDSALYFCASSVGGWGHFNTEAFFGQGTRLTVV.

DNA of the CDR3: TGTGCCAGCAGTCCGGAGAGCTCCTATAATTCACCCCTCCACTTT. Translating it yields CASSPESSYNSPLHF. The rearrangement uses TRBV6-2 or TRBV6-3 and TRBJ1-6, with D unclear. This CDR3 is built from 15 residues. CDR1 and CDR2 from the germline V gene are MNHEY and SVGEGT. V shed 5 bases and J shed 0 bases, with 8 bases lying between them.

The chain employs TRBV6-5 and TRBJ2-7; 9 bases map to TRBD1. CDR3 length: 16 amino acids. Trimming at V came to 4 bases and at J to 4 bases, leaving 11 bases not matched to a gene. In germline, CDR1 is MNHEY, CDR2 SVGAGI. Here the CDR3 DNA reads TGTGCCAGCAGTTCCGAGCCGACAGGGGGATTTTACGAGCAGTACTTC. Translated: CASSSEPTGGFYEQYF.

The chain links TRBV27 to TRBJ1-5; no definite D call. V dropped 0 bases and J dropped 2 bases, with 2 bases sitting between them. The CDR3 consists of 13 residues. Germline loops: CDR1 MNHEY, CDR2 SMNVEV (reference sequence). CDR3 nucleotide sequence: TGTGCCAGCAGTTTATCCGGCAATCAGCCCCAGCATTTT. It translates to CASSLSGNQPQHF.

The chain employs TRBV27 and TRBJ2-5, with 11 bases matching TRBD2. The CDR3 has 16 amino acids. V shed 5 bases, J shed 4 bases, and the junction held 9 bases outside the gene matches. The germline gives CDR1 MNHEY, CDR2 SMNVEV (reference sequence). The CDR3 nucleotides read TGTGCCAGCAGTCTAGTTAGCGGGGGGGCCTTAGAGACCCAGTACTTC. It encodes CASSLVSGGALETQYF.

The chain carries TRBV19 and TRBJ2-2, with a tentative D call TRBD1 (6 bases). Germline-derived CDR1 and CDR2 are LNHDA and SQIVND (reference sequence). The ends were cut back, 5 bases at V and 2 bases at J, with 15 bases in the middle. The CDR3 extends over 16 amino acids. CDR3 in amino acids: CASSVTGHSNTGELFF. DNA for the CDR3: TGTGCCAGTAGTGTTACAGGGCATAGTAACACCGGGGAGCTGTTTTTT.

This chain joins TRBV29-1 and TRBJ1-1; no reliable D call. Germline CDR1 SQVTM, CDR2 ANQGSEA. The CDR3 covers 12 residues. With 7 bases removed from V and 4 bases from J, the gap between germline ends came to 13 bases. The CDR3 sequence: CSGRDGGTEAFF. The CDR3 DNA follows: TGCAGCGGCCGGGATGGAGGCACTGAAGCTTTCTTT.

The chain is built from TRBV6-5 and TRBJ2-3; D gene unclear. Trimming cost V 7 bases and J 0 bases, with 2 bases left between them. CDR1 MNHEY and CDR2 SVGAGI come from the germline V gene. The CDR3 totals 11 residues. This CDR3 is CASISTDTQYF. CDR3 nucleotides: TGTGCCAGCATAAGCACAGATACGCAGTATTTT.

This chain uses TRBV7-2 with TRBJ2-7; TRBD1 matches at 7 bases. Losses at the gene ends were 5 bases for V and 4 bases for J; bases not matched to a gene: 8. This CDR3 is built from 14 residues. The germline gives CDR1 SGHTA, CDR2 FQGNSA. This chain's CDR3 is CASSPPGQTYEQYF. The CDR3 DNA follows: TGTGCCAGCAGCCCTCCGGGACAGACTTACGAGCAGTACTTC.

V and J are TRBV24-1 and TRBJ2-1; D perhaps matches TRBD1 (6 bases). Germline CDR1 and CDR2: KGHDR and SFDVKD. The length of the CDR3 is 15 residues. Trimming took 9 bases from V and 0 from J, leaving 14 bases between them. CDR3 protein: CATSATGHSYNEQFF. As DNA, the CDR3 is TGTGCCACCTCCGCAACAGGGCACTCCTACAATGAGCAGTTCTTC.

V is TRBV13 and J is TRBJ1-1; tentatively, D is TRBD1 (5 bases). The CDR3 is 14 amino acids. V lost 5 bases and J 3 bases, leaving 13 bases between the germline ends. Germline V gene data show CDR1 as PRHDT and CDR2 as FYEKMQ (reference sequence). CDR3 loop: CASSPGQGYTEAFF. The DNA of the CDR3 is TGTGCCAGCAGCCCAGGGCAGGGATACACTGAAGCTTTCTTT.

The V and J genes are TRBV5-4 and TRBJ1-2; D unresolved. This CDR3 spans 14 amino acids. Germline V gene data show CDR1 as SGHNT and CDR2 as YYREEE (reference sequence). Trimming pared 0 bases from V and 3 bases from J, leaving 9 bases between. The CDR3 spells CASSLGGPHYGYTF. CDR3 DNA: TGTGCCAGCAGCTTGGGCGGGCCACACTATGGCTACACCTTC.

The CDR3 nucleotides read TGCGCCAGCAGCGAACAGGGGAGCGTGTCCGGGGAGCTGTTTTTT. Translated: CASSEQGSVSGELFF. The chain combines TRBV5-1 with TRBJ2-2; 7 bases fit TRBD1. In germline, CDR1 is SGHRS, CDR2 YFSETQ. The CDR3 loop spans 15 amino acids. The junction had 9 bases not matched to a gene; V was cut back by 4 bases and J by 6 bases.

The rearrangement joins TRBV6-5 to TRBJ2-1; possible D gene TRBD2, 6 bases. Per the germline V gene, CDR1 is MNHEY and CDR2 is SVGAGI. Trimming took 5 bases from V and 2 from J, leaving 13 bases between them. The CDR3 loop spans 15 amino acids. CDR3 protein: CASSPGTYTYNEQFF. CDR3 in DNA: TGTGCCAGCAGTCCCGGGACTTATACCTACAATGAGCAGTTCTTC.

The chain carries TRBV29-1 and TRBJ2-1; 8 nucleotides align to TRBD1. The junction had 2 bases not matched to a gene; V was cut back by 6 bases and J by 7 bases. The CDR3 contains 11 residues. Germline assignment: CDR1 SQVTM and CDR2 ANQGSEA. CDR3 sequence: CSVRTGNEQFF. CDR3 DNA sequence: TGCAGCGTGCGGACAGGGAATGAGCAGTTCTTC.

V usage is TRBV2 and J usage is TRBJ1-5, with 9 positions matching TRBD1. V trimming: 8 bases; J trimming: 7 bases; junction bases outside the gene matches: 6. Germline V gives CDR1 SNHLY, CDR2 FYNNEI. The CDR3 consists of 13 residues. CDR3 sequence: CASGGQGRQPQHF. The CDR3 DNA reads TGTGCCAGCGGGGGACAGGGACGGCAGCCCCAGCATTTT.

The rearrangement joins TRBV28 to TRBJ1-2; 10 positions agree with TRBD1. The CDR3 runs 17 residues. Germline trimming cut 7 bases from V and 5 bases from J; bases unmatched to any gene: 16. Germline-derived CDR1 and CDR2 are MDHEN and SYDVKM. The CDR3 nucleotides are TGTGCCAGCATTCCCATCGACAGGGGGCCAATCCGTTATGGCTACACCTTC. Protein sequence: CASIPIDRGPIRYGYTF.

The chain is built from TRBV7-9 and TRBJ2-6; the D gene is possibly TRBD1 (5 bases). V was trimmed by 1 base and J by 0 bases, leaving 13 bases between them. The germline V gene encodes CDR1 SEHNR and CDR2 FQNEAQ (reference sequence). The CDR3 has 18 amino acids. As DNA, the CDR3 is TGTGCCAGCAGCTTAGGGCAGGGCAGACGCTCTGGGGCCAACGTCCTGACTTTC. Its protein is CASSLGQGRRSGANVLTF.

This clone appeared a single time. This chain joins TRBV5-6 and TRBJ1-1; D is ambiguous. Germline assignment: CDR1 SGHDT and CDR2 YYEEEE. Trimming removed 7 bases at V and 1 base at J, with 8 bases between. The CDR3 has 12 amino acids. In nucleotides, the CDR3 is TGTGCCAGCCACTACGGGAACACTGAAGCTTTCTTT. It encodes CASHYGNTEAFF.

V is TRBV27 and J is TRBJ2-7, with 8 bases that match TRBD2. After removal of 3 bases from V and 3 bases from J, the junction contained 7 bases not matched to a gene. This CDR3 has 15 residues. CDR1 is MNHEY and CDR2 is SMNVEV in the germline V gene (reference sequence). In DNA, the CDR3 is TGTGCCAGCAGTTTTTCGGGAGGGGAGGGCTACGAGCAGTACTTC. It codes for CASSFSGGEGYEQYF.

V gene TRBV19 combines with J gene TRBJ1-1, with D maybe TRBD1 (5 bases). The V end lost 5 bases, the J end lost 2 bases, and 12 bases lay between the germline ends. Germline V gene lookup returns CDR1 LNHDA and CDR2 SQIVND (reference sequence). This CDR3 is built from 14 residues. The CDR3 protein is CASSLRTLNTEAFF. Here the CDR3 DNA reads TGTGCCAGTAGTTTACGGACACTTAACACTGAAGCTTTCTTT.

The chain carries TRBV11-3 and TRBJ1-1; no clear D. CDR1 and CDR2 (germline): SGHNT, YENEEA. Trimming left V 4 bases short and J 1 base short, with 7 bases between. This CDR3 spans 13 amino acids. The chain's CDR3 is CASSYERNTEAFF. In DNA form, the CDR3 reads TGTGCCAGCAGCTACGAGAGGAACACTGAAGCTTTCTTT.

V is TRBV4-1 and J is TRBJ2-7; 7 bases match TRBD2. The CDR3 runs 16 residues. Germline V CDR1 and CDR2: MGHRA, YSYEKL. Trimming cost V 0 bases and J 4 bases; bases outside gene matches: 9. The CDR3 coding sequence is TGCGCCAGCAGCCAAGATAGGCCTAGCGGAGGGTACGAGCAGTACTTC. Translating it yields CASSQDRPSGGYEQYF.

As DNA, the CDR3 is TGTGCCAGCAGCGCCCGACAGTCAGGGTCCTATAATTCACCCCTCCACTTT. Protein: CASSARQSGSYNSPLHF. The chain is built from TRBV9 and TRBJ1-6, with D perhaps matching TRBD1 (5 bases). CDR3 length equals 17 residues. From germline, CDR1 is SGDLS and CDR2 YYNGEE. Between the trimmed V and J ends, which lost 3 bases and 1 base, there was a span of 14 bases.

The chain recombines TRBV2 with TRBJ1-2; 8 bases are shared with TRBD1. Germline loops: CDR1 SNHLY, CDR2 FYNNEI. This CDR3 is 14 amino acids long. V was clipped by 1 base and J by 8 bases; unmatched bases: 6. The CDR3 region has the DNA TGTGCCAGCAGTGAAGGGACAGGGAATTTCGGCTACACCTTC. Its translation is CASSEGTGNFGYTF.

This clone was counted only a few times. The CDR3 coding sequence is TGTGCCAGCTCACTCTCAGGGGGCTTTAATAATTCACCCCTCCACTTT. It yields the protein CASSLSGGFNNSPLHF. The J gene is TRBJ1-6, the V gene TRBV18; 8 positions agree with TRBD1. The trim removed 4 bases at V and 5 bases at J, leaving 7 bases unmatched. The CDR3 sequence is 16 residues long. Germline values: CDR1 KGHSH, CDR2 LQKENI.